These 11 T cell receptor beta chains were all obtained from the same sample, sequenced in a study of beta chain features in type 1 diabetes. Expressed TCRB transcripts were sequenced because the entire RNA isolate underwent reverse transcription. Profiled with immunoSEQ multiplex PCR; TCRdb holds only in-frame clones, not every one. Of some 60,000 clones listed, about three fifths are singletons. The sample comprised Tregs from blood. These receptors originate from a woman aged 18-29 years in good health.

V and J are TRBV29-1 and TRBJ2-7; 9 bases match TRBD2. The CDR3 extends over 14 amino acids. Germline CDR1 SQVTM, CDR2 ANQGSEA. V was pared by 0 bases and J by 6 bases, with 6 bases of the junction left unmatched. CDR3 amino acids: CSVEDPDSGGEQYF. CDR3 in DNA: TGCAGCGTTGAAGATCCGGATAGCGGGGGCGAGCAGTACTTC.

The chain couples TRBV30 to TRBJ1-4, with D unresolved. The CDR3 spans 11 residues. CDR1 is GTSNPN and CDR2 is SVGIG in the germline V gene (reference sequence). Deletions cut 8 bases from V and 7 bases from J, with 11 bases between. CDR3 region: CALRRGEKLFF. The CDR3 coding sequence is TGTGCCCTCCGACGCGGTGAAAAACTGTTTTTT.

V usage is TRBV5-1 and J usage is TRBJ2-7, with a tentative D call TRBD2 (6 bases). Germline CDR1 is SGHRS and CDR2 is YFSETQ. The CDR3 is made up of 13 amino acids. V was cut by 3 bases and J by 1 base, with 8 bases left in between. CDR3 sequence (DNA): TGCGCCAGCAGCTGGGACTTTTCCTACGAGCAGTACTTC. This translates into CASSWDFSYEQYF.

The chain recombines TRBV6-6 with TRBJ2-7; D gene ambiguous. Germline V gene sequence: CDR1 MNHNY, CDR2 SVGAGI (reference sequence). The CDR3 extends over 13 amino acids. V lost 1 base and J lost 1, with 5 bases in between. Here the CDR3 reads CASSYYRSYEQYF. The CDR3 bases are TGTGCCAGCAGTTACTACAGATCCTACGAGCAGTACTTC.

The chain's CDR3 is CASSPGWGGILPNEQFF. CDR3 DNA: TGCGCCAGCAGCCCCGGATGGGGCGGCATCCTCCCCAATGAGCAGTTCTTC. The rearrangement links TRBV5-1 to TRBJ2-1, with D perhaps TRBD1 (5 bases). Germline V gene data show CDR1 as SGHRS and CDR2 as YFSETQ. This CDR3 has 17 amino acids. V was clipped by 4 bases and J by 6 bases, with 23 bases between them.

This chain connects TRBV14 to TRBJ2-3; 9 bases are a match to TRBD2. Trimming took 5 bases from V and 2 from J; bases not matched to a gene: 11. Looked up from germline, CDR1 is SGHDN and CDR2 is FVKESK. The CDR3 consists of 17 residues. CDR3 DNA: TGTGCCAGCAGCTTCCCTCGGGGGACTAGCCTCACAGATACGCAGTATTTT. Its protein product is CASSFPRGTSLTDTQYF.

This rearrangement joins TRBV19 to TRBJ1-1; D uncertain. In germline, CDR1 is LNHDA, CDR2 SQIVND (reference sequence). V was cut by 3 bases and J by 1 base, with 12 bases left in between. This CDR3 region has 15 residues. CDR3 in DNA: TGTGCCAGTAGTATCCGGGGAGTTACGAACACTGAAGCTTTCTTT. This encodes CASSIRGVTNTEAFF.

J is TRBJ1-1 and V is TRBV7-9; the D is unclear. The ends were cut back, 3 bases at V and 5 bases at J, with 4 bases in the middle. The CDR3 is made up of 11 amino acids. Germline V CDR1 and CDR2: SEHNR, FQNEAQ (reference sequence). The CDR3 protein is CASSLQTEAFF. The CDR3 DNA follows: TGTGCCAGCAGCTTGCAGACTGAAGCTTTCTTT.

V and J are TRBV5-1 and TRBJ2-3, with 9 bases lining up with TRBD2. Germline CDR1 and CDR2: SGHRS and YFSETQ. The V gene end was trimmed by 1 base and the J gene end by 0 bases; junction bases not matched to a gene: 3. CDR3 length equals 16 residues. CDR3 loop: CASSLSLAGSTDTQYF. Written as DNA, the CDR3 is TGCGCCAGCAGCTTGAGCCTAGCGGGGAGCACAGATACGCAGTATTTT.

The CDR3 DNA is TGCGCCAGCAGCCAAGAGGACAGGGAGAGCGCCGAAGCTTTCTTT. Translation: CASSQEDRESAEAFF. The chain uses TRBV4-1 and TRBJ1-1; TRBD1 matches 8 bases. V trimming: 0 bases; J trimming: 8 bases; junction bases outside the gene matches: 8. CDR3 length equals 15 residues. Germline V CDR1 and CDR2: MGHRA, YSYEKL.

This clone was counted only a few times. This chain links TRBV6-6 with TRBJ1-1; perhaps TRBD1 as D (6 bases). CDR3 length equals 10 residues. The V end was cut by 9 bases, the J end by 10 bases, with 12 bases between. Germline CDR1 and CDR2: MNHNY and SVGAGI (reference sequence). CDR3: CASGLGGAFF. Written as DNA, the CDR3 is TGTGCCAGTGGGCTAGGGGGAGCTTTCTTT.